A few counts support the clone carrying this TCR beta chain. The target antigen is unknown. The sample's treatment: roughly 10-day PBMC culture with coronavirus spike peptide pools or control peptides (ViraFEST assay). This entry belongs to a study of vaccination and CD4 T cells after COVID-19. With 3 bases removed from V and 4 bases from J, the gap between germline ends came to 9 bases. Germline assignment: CDR1 DFQATT and CDR2 SNEGSKA (reference sequence). The CDR3 length is 12 residues. Researchers used the Oncomine TCR Beta short-read assay to sequence DNA from cultured CD4+ T cells. A single record per CDR3 protein comes from TCRdb applying MiXCR to the PCR reads. The sample has almost 20,000 distinct CDR3 sequences; around half are singletons.

This TCR came from a human donor who had recovered from COVID-19. The genes are TRBV20-1 and TRBJ1-2; D call uncertain. Sequenced material: CD4+ T cells from blood, cultured in vitro, taken before SARS-CoV-2 vaccination. Here the CDR3 DNA reads TGCAGTGCTAGTCGGGGAAGCTATGGCTACACCTTC. It yields the protein CSASRGSYGYTF.